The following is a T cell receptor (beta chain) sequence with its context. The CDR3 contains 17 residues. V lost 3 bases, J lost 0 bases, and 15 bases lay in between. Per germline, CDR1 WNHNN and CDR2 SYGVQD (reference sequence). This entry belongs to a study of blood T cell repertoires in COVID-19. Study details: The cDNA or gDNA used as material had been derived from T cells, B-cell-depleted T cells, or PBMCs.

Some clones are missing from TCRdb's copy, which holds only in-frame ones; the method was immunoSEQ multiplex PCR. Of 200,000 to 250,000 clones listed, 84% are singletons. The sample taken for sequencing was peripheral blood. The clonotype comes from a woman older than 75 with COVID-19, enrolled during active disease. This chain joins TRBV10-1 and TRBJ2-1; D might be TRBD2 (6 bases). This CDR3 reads CASSDAGYPSSYNEQFF. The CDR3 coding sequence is TGCGCCAGCAGTGATGCGGGGTACCCTAGCTCCTACAATGAGCAGTTCTTC.